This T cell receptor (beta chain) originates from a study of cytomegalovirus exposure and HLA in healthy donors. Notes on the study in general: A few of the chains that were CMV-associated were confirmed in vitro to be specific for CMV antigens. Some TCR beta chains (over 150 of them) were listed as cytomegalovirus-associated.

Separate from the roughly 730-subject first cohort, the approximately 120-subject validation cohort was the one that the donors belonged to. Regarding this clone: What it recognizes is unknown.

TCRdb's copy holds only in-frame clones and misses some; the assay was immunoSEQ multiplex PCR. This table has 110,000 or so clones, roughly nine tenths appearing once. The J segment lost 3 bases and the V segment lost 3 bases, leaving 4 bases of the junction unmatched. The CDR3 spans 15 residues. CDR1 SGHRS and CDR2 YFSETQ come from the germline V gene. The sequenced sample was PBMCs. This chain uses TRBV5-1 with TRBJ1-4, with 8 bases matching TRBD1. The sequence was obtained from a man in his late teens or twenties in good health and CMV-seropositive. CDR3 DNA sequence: TGCGCCAGCAGCTCTCAGGGGGCTGCTAATGAAAAACTGTTTTTT. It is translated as CASSSQGAANEKLFF. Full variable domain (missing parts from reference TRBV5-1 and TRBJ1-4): KAGVTQTPRYLIKTRGQQVTLSCSPISGHRSVSWYQQTPGQGLQFLFEYFSETQRNKGNFPGRFSGRQFSNSRSEMNVSTLELGDSALYLCASSSQGAANEKLFFGSGTQLSVL.